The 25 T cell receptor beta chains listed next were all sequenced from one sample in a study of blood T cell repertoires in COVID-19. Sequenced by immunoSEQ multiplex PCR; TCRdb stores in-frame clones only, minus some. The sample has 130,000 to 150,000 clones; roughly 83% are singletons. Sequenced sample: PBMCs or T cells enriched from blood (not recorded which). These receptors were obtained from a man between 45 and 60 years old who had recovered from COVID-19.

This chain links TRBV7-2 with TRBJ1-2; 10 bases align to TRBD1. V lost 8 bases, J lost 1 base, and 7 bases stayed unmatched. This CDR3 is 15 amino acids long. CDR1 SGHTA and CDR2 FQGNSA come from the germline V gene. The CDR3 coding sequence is TGTGCCAGCTCGGACAGGGGGGCCCTTAACTATGGCTACACCTTC. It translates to CASSDRGALNYGYTF.

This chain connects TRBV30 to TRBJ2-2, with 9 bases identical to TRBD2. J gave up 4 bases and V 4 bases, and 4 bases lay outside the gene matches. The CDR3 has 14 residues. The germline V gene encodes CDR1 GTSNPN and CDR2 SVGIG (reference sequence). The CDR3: CAWIWRGGTGELFF. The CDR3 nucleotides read TGTGCCTGGATCTGGCGGGGGGGCACCGGGGAGCTGTTTTTT.

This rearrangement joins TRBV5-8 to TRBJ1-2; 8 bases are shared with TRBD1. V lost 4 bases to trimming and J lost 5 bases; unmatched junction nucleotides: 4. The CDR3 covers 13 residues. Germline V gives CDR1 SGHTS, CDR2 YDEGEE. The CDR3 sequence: CASSPGQDYGYTF. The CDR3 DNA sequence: TGTGCCAGCAGCCCGGGACAGGATTATGGCTACACCTTC.

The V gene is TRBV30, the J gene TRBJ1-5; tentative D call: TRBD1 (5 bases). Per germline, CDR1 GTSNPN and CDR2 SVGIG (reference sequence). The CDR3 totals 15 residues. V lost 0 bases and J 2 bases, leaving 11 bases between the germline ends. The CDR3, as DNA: TGTGCCTGGAGTGTGGACGTAGGGGGCAATCAGCCCCAGCATTTT. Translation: CAWSVDVGGNQPQHF. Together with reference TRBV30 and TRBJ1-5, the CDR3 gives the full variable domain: SQTIHQWPATLVQPVGSPLSLECTVEGTSNPNLYWYRQAAGRGLQLLFYSVGIGQISSEVPQNLSASRPQDRQFILSSKKLLLSDSGFYLCAWSVDVGGNQPQHFGDGTRLSIL.

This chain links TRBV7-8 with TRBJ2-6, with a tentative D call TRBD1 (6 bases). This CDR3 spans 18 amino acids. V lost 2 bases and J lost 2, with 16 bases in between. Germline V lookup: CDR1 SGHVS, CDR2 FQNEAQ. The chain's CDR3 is CASSLWGRGNPGANVLTF. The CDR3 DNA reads TGTGCCAGCAGCTTATGGGGCAGGGGTAATCCTGGGGCCAACGTCCTGACTTTC.

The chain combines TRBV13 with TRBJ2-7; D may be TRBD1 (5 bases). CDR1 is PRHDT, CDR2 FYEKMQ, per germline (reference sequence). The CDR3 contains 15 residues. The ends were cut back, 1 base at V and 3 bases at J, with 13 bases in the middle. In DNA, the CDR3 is TGTGCCAGCAGCTTAGCGCAGGGAAAAAACTACGAGCAGTACTTC. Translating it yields CASSLAQGKNYEQYF.

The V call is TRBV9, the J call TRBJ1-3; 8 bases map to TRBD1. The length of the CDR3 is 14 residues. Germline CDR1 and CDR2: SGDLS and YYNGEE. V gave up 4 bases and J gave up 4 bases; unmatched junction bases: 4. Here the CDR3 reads CASSQGDRGNTIYF. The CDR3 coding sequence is TGTGCCAGCAGCCAGGGGGACAGGGGAAACACCATATATTTT. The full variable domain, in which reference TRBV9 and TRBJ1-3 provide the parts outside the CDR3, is DSGVTQTPKHLITATGQRVTLRCSPRSGDLSVYWYQQSLDQGLQFLIQYYNGEERAKGNILERFSAQQFPDLHSELNLSSLELGDSALYFCASSQGDRGNTIYFGEGSWLTVV.

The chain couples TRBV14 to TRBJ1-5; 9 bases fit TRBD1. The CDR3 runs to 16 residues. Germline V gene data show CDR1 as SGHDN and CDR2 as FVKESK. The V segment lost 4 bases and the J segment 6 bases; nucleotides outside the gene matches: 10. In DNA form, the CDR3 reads TGTGCCAGCAGCCCCTCGGGACAGGGAACGAGTCAGCCCCAGCATTTT. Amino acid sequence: CASSPSGQGTSQPQHF.

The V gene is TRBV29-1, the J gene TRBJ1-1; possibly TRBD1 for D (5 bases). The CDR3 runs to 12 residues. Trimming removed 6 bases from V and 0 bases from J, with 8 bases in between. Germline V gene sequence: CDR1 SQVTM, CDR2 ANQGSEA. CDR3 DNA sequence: TGCAGCGTGACGACAGTGAACACTGAAGCTTTCTTT. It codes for CSVTTVNTEAFF.

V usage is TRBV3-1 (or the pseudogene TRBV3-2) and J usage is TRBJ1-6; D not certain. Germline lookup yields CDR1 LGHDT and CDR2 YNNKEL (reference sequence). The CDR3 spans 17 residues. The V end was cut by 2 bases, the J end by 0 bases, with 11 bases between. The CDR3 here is CASSQFPGSSYNSPLHF. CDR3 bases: TGTGCCAGCAGCCAATTTCCGGGAAGCTCCTATAATTCACCCCTCCACTTT.

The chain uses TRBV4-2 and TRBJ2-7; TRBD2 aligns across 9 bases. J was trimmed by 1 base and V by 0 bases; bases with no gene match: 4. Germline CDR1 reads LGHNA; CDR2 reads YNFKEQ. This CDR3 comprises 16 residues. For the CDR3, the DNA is TGTGCCAGCAGCCAAGATGGGAGCGGGGGGTCCTACGAGCAGTACTTC. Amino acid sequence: CASSQDGSGGSYEQYF.

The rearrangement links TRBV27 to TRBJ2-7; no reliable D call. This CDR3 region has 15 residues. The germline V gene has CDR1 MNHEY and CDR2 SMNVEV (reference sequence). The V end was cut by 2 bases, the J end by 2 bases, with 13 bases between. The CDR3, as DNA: TGTGCCAGCAGTTTAAGAACATCGCCGACCTACGAGCAGTACTTC. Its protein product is CASSLRTSPTYEQYF.

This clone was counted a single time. CDR3 amino acids: CASSTGQITGELFF. In DNA form, the CDR3 reads TGTGCCAGCAGCACCGGACAGATCACCGGGGAGCTGTTTTTT. The chain couples TRBV7-2 to TRBJ2-2; tentative D call: TRBD1 (6 bases). V was trimmed by 5 bases and J by 4 bases, leaving 11 bases between them. The CDR3 consists of 14 residues. CDR1 SGHTA and CDR2 FQGNSA come from the germline V gene.

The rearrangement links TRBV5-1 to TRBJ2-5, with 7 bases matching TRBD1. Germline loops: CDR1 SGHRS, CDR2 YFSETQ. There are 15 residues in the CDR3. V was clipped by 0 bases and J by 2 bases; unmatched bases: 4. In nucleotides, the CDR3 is TGCGCCAGCAGCTTGGAAGGGGGCCTTCAAGAGACCCAGTACTTC. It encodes CASSLEGGLQETQYF.

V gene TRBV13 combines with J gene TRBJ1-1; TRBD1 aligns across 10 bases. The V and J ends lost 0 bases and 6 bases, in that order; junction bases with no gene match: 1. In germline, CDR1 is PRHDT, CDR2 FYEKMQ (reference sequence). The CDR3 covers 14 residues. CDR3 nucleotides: TGTGCCAGCAGCTTAGGGGGACAGGGGCCTGAAGCTTTCTTT. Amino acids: CASSLGGQGPEAFF.

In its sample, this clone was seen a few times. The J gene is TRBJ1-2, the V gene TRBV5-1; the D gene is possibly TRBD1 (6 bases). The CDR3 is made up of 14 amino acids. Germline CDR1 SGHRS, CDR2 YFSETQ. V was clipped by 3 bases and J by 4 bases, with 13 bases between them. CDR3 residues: CASSSLGGGYGYTF. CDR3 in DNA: TGCGCCAGCAGCTCTCTTGGGGGCGGCTATGGCTACACCTTC.

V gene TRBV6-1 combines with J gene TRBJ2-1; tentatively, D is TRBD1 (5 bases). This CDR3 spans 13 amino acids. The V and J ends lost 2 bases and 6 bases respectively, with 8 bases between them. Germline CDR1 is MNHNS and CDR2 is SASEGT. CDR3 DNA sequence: TGTGCCAGCAGTGAAATGGGGCTCAATGAGCAGTTCTTC. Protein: CASSEMGLNEQFF.

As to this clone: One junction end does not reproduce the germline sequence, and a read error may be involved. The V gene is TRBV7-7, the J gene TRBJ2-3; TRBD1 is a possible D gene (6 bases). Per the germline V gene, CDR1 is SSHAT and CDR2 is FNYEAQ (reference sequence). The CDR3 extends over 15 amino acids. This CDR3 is CASSPGQGLTDTQYF. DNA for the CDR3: TGTGCTAGCAGCCCGGGACAAGGGTTAACAGATACGCAGTATTTT.

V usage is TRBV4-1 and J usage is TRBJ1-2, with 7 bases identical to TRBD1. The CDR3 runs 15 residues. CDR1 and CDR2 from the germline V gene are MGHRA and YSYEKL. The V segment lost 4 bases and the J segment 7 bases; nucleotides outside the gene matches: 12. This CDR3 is CASSLSRQGGRGYTF. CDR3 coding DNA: TGCGCCAGCAGCCTTTCGAGACAGGGCGGGCGTGGCTACACCTTC.

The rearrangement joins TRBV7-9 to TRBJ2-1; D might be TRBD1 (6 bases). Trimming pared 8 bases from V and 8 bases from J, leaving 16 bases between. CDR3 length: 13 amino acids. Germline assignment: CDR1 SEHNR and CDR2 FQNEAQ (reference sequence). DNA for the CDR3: TGTGCCAGCGACAGATCAGGGGTAGATGAGCAGTTCTTC. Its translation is CASDRSGVDEQFF.

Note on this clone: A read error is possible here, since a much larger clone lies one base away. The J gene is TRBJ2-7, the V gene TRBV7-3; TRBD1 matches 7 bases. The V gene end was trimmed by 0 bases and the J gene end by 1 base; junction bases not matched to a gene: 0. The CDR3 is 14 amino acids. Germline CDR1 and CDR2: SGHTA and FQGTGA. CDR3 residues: CASSLTGQSYEQYF. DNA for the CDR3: TGTGCCAGCAGCTTAACGGGACAGTCCTACGAGCAGTACTTC. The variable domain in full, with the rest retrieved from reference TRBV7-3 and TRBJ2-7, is GAGVSQTPSNKVTEKGKYVELRCDPISGHTALYWYRQSLGQGPEFLIYFQGTGAADDSGLPNDRFFAVRPEGSVSTLKIQRTERGDSAVYLCASSLTGQSYEQYFGPGTRLTVT.

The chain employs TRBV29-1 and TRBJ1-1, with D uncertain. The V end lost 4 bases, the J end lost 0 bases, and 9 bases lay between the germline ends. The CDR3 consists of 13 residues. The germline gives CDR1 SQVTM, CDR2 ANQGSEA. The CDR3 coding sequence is TGCAGCGTTGTATCAGGCCTGAACACTGAAGCTTTCTTT. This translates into CSVVSGLNTEAFF. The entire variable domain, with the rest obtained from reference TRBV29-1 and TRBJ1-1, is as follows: SAVISQKPSRDICQRGTSLTIQCQVDSQVTMMFWYRQQPGQSLTLIATANQGSEATYESGFVIDKFPISRPNLTFSTLTVSNMSPEDSSIYLCSVVSGLNTEAFFGQGTRLTVV.

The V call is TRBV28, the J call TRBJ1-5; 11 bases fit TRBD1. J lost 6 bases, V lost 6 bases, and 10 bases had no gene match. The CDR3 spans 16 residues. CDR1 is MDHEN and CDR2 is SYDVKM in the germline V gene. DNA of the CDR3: TGTGCCAGCAGCACCGGGACAGGGGGATCTGGTCAGCCCCAGCATTTT. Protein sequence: CASSTGTGGSGQPQHF.

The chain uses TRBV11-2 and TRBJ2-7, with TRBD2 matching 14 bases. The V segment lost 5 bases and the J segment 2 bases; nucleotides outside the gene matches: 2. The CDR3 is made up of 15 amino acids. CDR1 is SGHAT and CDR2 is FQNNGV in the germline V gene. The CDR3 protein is CASSETSGGAYEQYF. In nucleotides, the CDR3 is TGTGCCAGCAGCGAGACTAGCGGGGGGGCCTACGAGCAGTACTTC.

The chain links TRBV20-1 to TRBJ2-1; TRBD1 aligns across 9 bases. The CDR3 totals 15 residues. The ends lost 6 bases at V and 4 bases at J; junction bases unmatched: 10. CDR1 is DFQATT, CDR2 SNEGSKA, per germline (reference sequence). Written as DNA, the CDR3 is TGCAGTGCCAGTACAGGGGGCAAGGAGTACAATGAGCAGTTCTTC. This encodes CSASTGGKEYNEQFF.